These 22 T cell receptor beta chains were all obtained from the same sample, sequenced in a study of CXCR3-negative and CXCR3-positive naive CD8 T cells. Their target antigens are unknown. Findings and caveats of the study: Greater hydrophobicity was found in TRB CDR3s of CXCR3-positive naive cells than of CXCR3-negative naive cells.

The TRB libraries of cDNA were built by UMI-labeled 5' RACE. Following a re-call of the 5' RACE reads, TCRdb has one entry per CDR3 protein and lacks DNA. This sample contains 65,000 to 90,000 distinct CDR3 sequences. Sequencing was done on a sample of naive CXCR3+ CD8+ T cells from blood. Subset here: CD45RO-CCR7+CD27+CD95- naive CD8+ T cells expressing CXCR3 (TNR3+). These receptors came from a human donor in good health. Some clones in this sample may be carry-over from other donors' samples.

V and J are TRBV7-9 and TRBJ2-2; without DNA, the TCRdb call of TRBD2 cannot be checked. The CDR3 is 16 amino acids. Looked up from germline, CDR1 is SEHNR and CDR2 is FQNEAQ (reference sequence). CDR3 loop: CASSLMEGVYTGELFF.

The rearrangement links TRBV15 to TRBJ2-5; TCRdb names TRBD1, which stays unverified in the absence of DNA. The CDR3 sequence is 14 residues long. The germline V gene encodes CDR1 LNHNV and CDR2 YYDKDF (reference sequence). This CDR3 is CATSMDRGQETQYF.

This sequence joins TRBV7-9 and TRBJ1-2; TCRdb returns TRBD1, unconfirmable since there is no DNA. Germline loops: CDR1 SEHNR, CDR2 FQNEAQ (reference sequence). CDR3 length equals 15 residues. CDR3 amino acids: CASSPRDRGDYGYTF.

This chain connects TRBV28 to TRBJ1-1. This CDR3 is built from 19 residues. The germline V gene has CDR1 MDHEN and CDR2 SYDVKM. CDR3 protein: CASSPVIEKETWMNTEAFF.

This chain connects TRBV28 to TRBJ2-2; the TRBD1 assignment by TCRdb is unverifiable without DNA. From germline, CDR1 is MDHEN and CDR2 SYDVKM. This CDR3 is built from 14 residues. This CDR3 is CASSPGQGAGELFF.

This chain connects TRBV5-6 to TRBJ1-2; TCRdb outputs TRBD1, but without DNA this stays unchecked. The CDR3 is 14 residues long. Germline V CDR1 and CDR2: SGHDT, YYEEEE. The CDR3 protein is CASSFRGGGDGYTF.

V gene TRBV27 combines with J gene TRBJ2-7; with no DNA, the TCRdb D assignment of TRBD2 cannot be verified. The CDR3 loop spans 15 amino acids. Germline lookup yields CDR1 MNHEY and CDR2 SMNVEV (reference sequence). This CDR3 reads CASSSAGTRTYEQYF.

The chain carries TRBV14 and TRBJ2-1; without DNA, the TCRdb call of TRBD1 cannot be checked. The CDR3 sequence is 15 residues long. Germline CDR1 SGHDN, CDR2 FVKESK. This chain's CDR3 is CASSHVLGPYNEQFF.

The V and J genes are TRBV7-2 and TRBJ2-3. The CDR3 totals 14 residues. Germline CDR1 and CDR2: SGHTA and FQGNSA. CDR3 sequence: CASSPHGGTDTQYF.

V gene TRBV20-1 combines with J gene TRBJ2-3; the D call of TRBD2 rests on TCRdb alone, since no DNA is present to check it. The germline V gene has CDR1 DFQATT and CDR2 SNEGSKA (reference sequence). CDR3 length: 16 residues. The CDR3 here is CSARDNGAGGPDTQYF.

V is TRBV5-1 and J is TRBJ1-1. Germline loops: CDR1 SGHRS, CDR2 YFSETQ. The CDR3 is 15 amino acids. The CDR3 region is CASSLVGQQNTEAFF.

The chain has TRBV7-3 and TRBJ2-3; the TCRdb D gene call, TRBD1, has no DNA to confirm it. The CDR3 is 13 residues long. The germline gives CDR1 SGHTA, CDR2 FQGTGA. CDR3: CASSGGGTDTQYF.

This chain joins TRBV28 and TRBJ2-5; TCRdb proposes TRBD1, but this gene call is untestable without DNA. CDR1 MDHEN and CDR2 SYDVKM come from the germline V gene. The CDR3 spans 14 residues. The CDR3 sequence: CASSFGGVSGTQYF.

V is TRBV7-3 and J is TRBJ2-1; TCRdb lists TRBD2, though no DNA is available to test this call. The CDR3 contains 15 residues. Germline assignment: CDR1 SGHTA and CDR2 FQGTGA. CDR3 sequence reads: CASSLIGGGGDEQFF. The complete variable domain, with remaining parts taken from reference TRBV7-3 and TRBJ2-1, reads GAGVSQTPSNKVTEKGKYVELRCDPISGHTALYWYRQSLGQGPEFLIYFQGTGAADDSGLPNDRFFAVRPEGSVSTLKIQRTERGDSAVYLCASSLIGGGGDEQFFGPGTRLTVL.

The chain is built from TRBV7-2 and TRBJ1-1. The germline V gene encodes CDR1 SGHTA and CDR2 FQGNSA. This CDR3 comprises 13 residues. The CDR3 loop reads CASSSSRQTEAFF.

CDR3 sequence reads: CASSYSWGVEAFF. J is TRBJ1-1 and V is TRBV6-5; lacking DNA, the TRBD1 call made by TCRdb goes unchecked. CDR1 and CDR2 (germline): MNHEY, SVGAGI. The CDR3 runs 13 residues.

The J gene is TRBJ2-7, the V gene TRBV7-2; the TCRdb call, TRBD2, lacks DNA for checking. This CDR3 region has 15 residues. Germline V gene sequence: CDR1 SGHTA, CDR2 FQGNSA. The CDR3 here is CASSPSGSPSYEQYF. Drawing the rest from reference TRBV7-2 and TRBJ2-7, the complete variable domain is GAGVSQSPSNKVTEKGKDVELRCDPISGHTALYWYRQSLGQGLEFLIYFQGNSAPDKSGLPSDRFSAERTGGSVSTLTIQRTQQEDSAVYLCASSPSGSPSYEQYFGPGTRLTVT.

The V call is TRBV7-6, the J call TRBJ2-1. CDR3 size: 14 residues. Per germline, CDR1 SGHVS and CDR2 FNYEAQ. CDR3 sequence: CASSSDRTQIEQFF.

The V gene is TRBV5-1, the J gene TRBJ2-7; checking the TCRdb D call of TRBD2 is not possible without DNA. Per germline, CDR1 SGHRS and CDR2 YFSETQ. The CDR3 contains 18 residues. CDR3 in amino acids: CASNRTSGEVVERYEQYF.

This chain uses TRBV12-3 or TRBV12-4 with TRBJ2-7; TCRdb proposes TRBD1, but this gene call is untestable without DNA. The CDR3 is made up of 15 amino acids. The CDR3 spells CASSLWDITSYEQYF.

CDR3 protein: CASGRDRRNYGYTF. The chain couples TRBV2 to TRBJ1-2; TCRdb selects TRBD1, and the lack of DNA leaves this call unchecked. The V gene's germline CDR1 is SNHLY and CDR2 FYNNEI. The CDR3 extends over 14 amino acids.

The chain couples TRBV20-1 to TRBJ1-5; TCRdb's D call, TRBD1, is unchecked because there is no DNA. This CDR3 has 18 residues. In germline, CDR1 is DFQATT, CDR2 SNEGSKA (reference sequence). The chain's CDR3 is CSARAGPGGIYSNQPQHF.